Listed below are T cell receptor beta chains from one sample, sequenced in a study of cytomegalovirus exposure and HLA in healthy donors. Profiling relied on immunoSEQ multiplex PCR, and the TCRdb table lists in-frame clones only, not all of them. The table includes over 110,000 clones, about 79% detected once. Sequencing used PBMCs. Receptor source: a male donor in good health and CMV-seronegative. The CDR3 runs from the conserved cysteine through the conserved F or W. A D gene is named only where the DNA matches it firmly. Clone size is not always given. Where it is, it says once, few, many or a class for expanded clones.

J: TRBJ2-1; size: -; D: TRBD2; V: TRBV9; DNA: TGTGCCAGCAGCCCACGGGGGCTAGCGGGAATAAGGTTCTTC; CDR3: CASSPRGLAGIRFF
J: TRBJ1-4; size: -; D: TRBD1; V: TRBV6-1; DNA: TGTGCCAGCAGTGAGCCGGACAGGGGGTGGAAACTGTTTTTT; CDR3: CASSEPDRGWKLFF
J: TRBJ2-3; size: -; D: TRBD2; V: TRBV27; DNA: TGTGCCAGCAGTAACGGGACTAGCGGAACCACAGATACGCAGTATTTT; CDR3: CASSNGTSGTTDTQYF
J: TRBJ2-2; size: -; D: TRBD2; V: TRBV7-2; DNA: TGTGCCAGCAGCTTAGGCGGCGGGAGGACCGGGGAGCTGTTTTTT; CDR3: CASSLGGGRTGELFF
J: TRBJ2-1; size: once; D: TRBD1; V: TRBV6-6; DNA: TGTGCCAGCAGTGGACAGGGTGGCCGCTACAATGAGCAGTTCTTC; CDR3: CASSGQGGRYNEQFF
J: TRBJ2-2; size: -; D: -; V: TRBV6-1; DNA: TGTGCCAGCAGCTTAACTTACACCGGGGAGCTGTTTTTT; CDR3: CASSLTYTGELFF
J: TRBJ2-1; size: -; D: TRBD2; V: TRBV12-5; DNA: TGTGCTAGTGGTCCGTTAGGACTAGCGGCCTACAATGAGCAGTTCTTC; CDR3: CASGPLGLAAYNEQFF
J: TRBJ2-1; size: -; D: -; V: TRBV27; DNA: TGTGCCAGCAGTTTAACCGGAGGTGTCTATGAGCAGTTCTTC; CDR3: CASSLTGGVYEQFF
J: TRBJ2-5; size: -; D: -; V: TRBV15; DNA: TGTGCCACCAGCAGGACACCTCAAGAGACCCAGTACTTC; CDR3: CATSRTPQETQYF
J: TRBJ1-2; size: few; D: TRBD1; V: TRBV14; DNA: TGTGCCAGCAGCCAGGCTACAGGGGAGCGTCTCTATGGCTACACCTTC; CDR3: CASSQATGERLYGYTF
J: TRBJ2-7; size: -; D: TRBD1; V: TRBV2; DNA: TGTGCCAGCGGGGACAAGACGGGACAGATAGTTTACGAGCAGTACTTC; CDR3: CASGDKTGQIVYEQYF
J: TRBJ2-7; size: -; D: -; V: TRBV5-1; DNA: TGCGCCAGCAGCTTGATTCCGACTCGTGGTACGGACTACGAGCAGTACTTC; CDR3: CASSLIPTRGTDYEQYF
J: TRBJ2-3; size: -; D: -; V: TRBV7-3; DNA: TGTGCCAGCAGCCCGACAGTTTACTCAGATACGCAGTATTTT; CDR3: CASSPTVYSDTQYF
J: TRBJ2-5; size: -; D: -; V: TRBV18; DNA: TGTGCCAGCCGAGGTGGAGAGACCCAGTACTTC; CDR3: CASRGGETQYF
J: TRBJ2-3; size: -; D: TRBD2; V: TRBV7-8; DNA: TGTGCCAGCAGCCCTAGCGGGAGGGCCTATACGCAGTATTTT; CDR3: CASSPSGRAYTQYF
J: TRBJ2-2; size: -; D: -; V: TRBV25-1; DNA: TGTGCCAGCAGGGGTCAGACAGTGGGGTGGGCGAACACCGGGGAGCTGTTTTTT; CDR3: CASRGQTVGWANTGELFF
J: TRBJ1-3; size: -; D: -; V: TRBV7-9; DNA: TGTGCCAGCAGCCGCCTCGACAGCTCTGGAAACACCATATATTTT; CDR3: CASSRLDSSGNTIYF
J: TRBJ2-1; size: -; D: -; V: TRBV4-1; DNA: TGCGCCAGCAGCCAAGACCCCGGACAGCCCAATGAGCAGTTCTTC; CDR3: CASSQDPGQPNEQFF
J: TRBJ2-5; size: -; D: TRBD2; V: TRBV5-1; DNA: TGCGCCAGCAGCTCAGGGACTAGCGGGTTCCAAGAGACCCAGTACTTC; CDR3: CASSSGTSGFQETQYF
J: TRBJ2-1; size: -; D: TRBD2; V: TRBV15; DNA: TGTGCCACCAGTCGAGAGGAAGCGGGAGGACCCTACAATGAGCAGTTCTTC; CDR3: CATSREEAGGPYNEQFF
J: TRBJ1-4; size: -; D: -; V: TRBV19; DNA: TGTGCCAGTCGGAGTGAAAAACTGTTTTTT; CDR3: CASRSEKLFF
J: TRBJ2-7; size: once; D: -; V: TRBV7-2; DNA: TGTGCCAGCAGCTCACAGGGCTACGAGCAGTACTTC; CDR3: CASSSQGYEQYF
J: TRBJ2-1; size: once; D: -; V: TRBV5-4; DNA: TGTGCCAGCAGCTTGGGGGGCGGCGGCCCCAATGAGCAGTTCTTC; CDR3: CASSLGGGGPNEQFF
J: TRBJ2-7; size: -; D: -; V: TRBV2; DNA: TGTGCCAGCATTGTCCGGGGAAGCTCCTACGGGCAGTACTTC; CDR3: CASIVRGSSYGQYF
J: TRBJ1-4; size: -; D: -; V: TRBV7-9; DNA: TGTGCCAGCAGCTTAGCGTTCGGACAAGGGGCGGTTGAAAAACTGTTTTTT; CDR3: CASSLAFGQGAVEKLFF
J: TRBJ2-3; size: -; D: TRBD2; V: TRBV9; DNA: TGTGCCAGCAGCGCCACCCTCGGGACTAGCGGTAGCACAGATACGCAGTATTTT; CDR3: CASSATLGTSGSTDTQYF
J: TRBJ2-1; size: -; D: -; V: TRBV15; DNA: TGTGCCACCAGCAGAGATCATGGGGGGAGGGAGCAGTTCTTC; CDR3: CATSRDHGGREQFF
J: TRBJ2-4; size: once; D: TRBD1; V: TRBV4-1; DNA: TGCGCCAGCAGCCTGACTCGAGGGGGCGCAGAAGTCCGTCCGGCCAAAAACATTCAGTACTTC; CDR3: CASSLTRGGAEVRPAKNIQYF
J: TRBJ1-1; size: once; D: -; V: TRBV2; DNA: TGTGCCAGCACGGAGGGACCGAACACTGAAGCTTTCTTT; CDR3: CASTEGPNTEAFF
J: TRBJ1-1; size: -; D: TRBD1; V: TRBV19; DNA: TGTGCCAGTACCTTCCAGGGGGTGAACACTGAAGCTTTCTTT; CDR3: CASTFQGVNTEAFF
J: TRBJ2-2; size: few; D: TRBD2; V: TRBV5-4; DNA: TGTGCCAGCAGCTCCTGGGACTATACCGGGGAGCTGTTTTTT; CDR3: CASSSWDYTGELFF
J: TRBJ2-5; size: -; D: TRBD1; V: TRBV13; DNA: TGTGCCAGCAGCCCTGACCCGACAGGGGAAGAGACCCAGTACTTC; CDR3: CASSPDPTGEETQYF
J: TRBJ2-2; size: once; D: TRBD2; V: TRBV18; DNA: TGTGCCAGCTCATATAGCGGGAGTGACGGGGAGCTGTTTTTT; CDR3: CASSYSGSDGELFF
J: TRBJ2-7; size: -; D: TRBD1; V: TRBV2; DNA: TGTGCCAGCAGTGAAACCGGACAGGGTGGATCCGAGCAGTACTTC; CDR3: CASSETGQGGSEQYF
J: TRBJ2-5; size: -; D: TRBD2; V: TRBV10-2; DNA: TGCGCCAGCAGGGCCCCGTGGCGGGAGGGGGAGACCCAGTACTTC; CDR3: CASRAPWREGETQYF
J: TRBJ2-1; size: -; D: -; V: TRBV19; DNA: TGTGCCAGTAGTAGCAGAGAACGCGGGGTCTCCTACAATGAGCAGTTCTTC; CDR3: CASSSRERGVSYNEQFF
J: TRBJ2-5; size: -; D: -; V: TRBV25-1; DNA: TGTGCCACCGAACAATACGGGGTCGAGACCCAGTACTTC; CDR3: CATEQYGVETQYF
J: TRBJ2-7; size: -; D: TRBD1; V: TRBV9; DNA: TGTGCCAGCAGCATTCGGGACAGAGACTACGAGCAGTACTTC; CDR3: CASSIRDRDYEQYF
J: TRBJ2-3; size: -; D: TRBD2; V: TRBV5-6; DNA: TGTGCCAGCAGCTTAGCACTAGCGGGATCCACAGATACGCAGTATTTT; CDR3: CASSLALAGSTDTQYF
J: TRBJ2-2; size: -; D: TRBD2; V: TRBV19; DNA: TGTGCCAGTGACCTCGGGGGGTCTCCCGGGGAGCTGTTTTTT; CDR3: CASDLGGSPGELFF